This T cell receptor (beta chain) was found in a study of shared clonotypes between healthy human individuals (dated by TCRdb to the early 2020s). General notes on the study: The cohort comprised two women and a few men aged 18 to 49 years. Per donor, three plates each were used for CD4 naive and CD4 memory, two for CD8 naive, and one for CD8 memory. To estimate repertoire size and how much clonotype sharing occurs between individuals, the study deeply sequenced the blood TCR repertoires of roughly 5 healthy adults. Libraries were prepared and TCR repertoires were sequenced by different laboratories using diverse techniques, in order to increase sequencing depth and limit assay-specific biases. Between about 0.8 and 8.9 billion PBMCs per donor were obtained by leukapheresis. The full study reports these points: Based on pairwise subsampling, the degree of clonotype sharing among donors was expected to be affected by sequencing depth. Naive subsets generally had larger estimated clonotype richness than memory subsets did. Sampling was restricted to blood, and TCR repertoires in tissue are likely to differ from TCR repertoires in blood. Because the study included a small number of donors, the genetic and exposure-history diversity represented was limited. Clonotypes shared by all four sorted-subset donors showed higher generation probabilities than non-shared clonotypes. Incomplete sequencing was indicated by rarefaction of sorted-subset datasets, despite the large sequencing depth. When several donors were compared, the shared fraction of clonotypes was around 5% for naive CD4, around 4% for naive CD8, 2% to 2.5% for memory CD4, and around 0.37% for memory CD8.

TCR CDR3 regions were amplified from genomic DNA by multiplex PCR using the deep immunoSEQ assay. Extracted genomic DNA from each cell subset was spread evenly across all wells of several immunoSEQ 96-well plates, with each plate serving as a replicate. For sorted subsets, each replicate PCR was loaded with about 0.2 ug genomic DNA, equivalent to 30,000 or so T cell genomes. The purified libraries were quantified using a Qubit 3.0 fluorometer, sized with a Bioanalyzer 2100, and then quantified again using the KAPA Library Quantification kit. Each immunoSEQ 96-well plate was sequenced on its own single-read 150-cycle Illumina NextSeq 550 flow cell. On the authors' methods: Because the immunoSEQ output included only junctional sequences and no quality scores, the filtering could not be the same as the filtering used for full-length reads. Sequences were annotated with PyIR, a Python wrapper for IgBLAST v1.9, and V/J genes and CDR3 were assigned using IMGT germline references. Any read was removed if the V/J assignment was weak (E-value above 1e-6), the CDR3 was missing, or the read contained stop codons, out-of-frame junctions, or ambiguous translated residues. A V3J clonotype was defined by an identical inferred V gene, J gene, and CDR3 amino acid sequence. The percentage overlap between two repertoires was calculated by dividing the number of shared unique clonotypes by the size of the smaller repertoire. Repertoire richness was assessed with RTK rarefaction, the Chao1 estimator, and Recon v2.1 estimates of unobserved clonotypes. Generation probabilities for all TCRbeta clonotypes obtained by the gDNA method from a few donors were computed using OLGA. TCRdb stores this immuneACCESS table with in-frame sequences only. Part of the clones is absent; in the studies checked, under half of the shortfall reflects unresolved V genes, and no reason is known for the rest. The V and J calls and clone size come from that table; D and trimming were worked out from the DNA. The sample has about 2.4 million clones on record, over 85% of them singletons. The ten most abundant clones make up roughly 0.39% of the sample.

For this chain, trimming is 6 bases at the V end and 4 bases at the J end, and the number of junction bases without a gene match is 11. Based on the germline V gene (reference sequence), the CDR1 and CDR2 sequences are LNHDA and SQIVND. Spanning cysteine to phenylalanine, the CDR3 consists of 15 amino acids. The entry retains the CDR3 DNA only, 45 bases that are in frame from base 1. Healthy HIV-negative adults with no recently reported acute infections or vaccinations were included as donors. All donors were Caucasian adults living in Nashville, Tennessee, USA. Magnetic negative selection was used to enrich CD4+ T cells, after which naive cells were positively selected on CD45RA and the negative fraction became the memory subset. After blood collection by leukapheresis, PBMCs were isolated using Ficoll-Histopaque density gradient centrifugation and then cryopreserved in the vapor phase of liquid nitrogen. Analytical flow cytometry was used to check the purity and quantity of each magnetically sorted T cell population. From each sorted fraction, genomic DNA was isolated and quantified by UV absorbance on a Nanodrop 2000c.

A remark on this clone: The target of this receptor is not known. There are no base qualities to consult, and no much larger clone falls within one base.

Material for sequencing was naive CD4+ T cells from PBMCs. Taken with the paper, the label for cell subset or site translates to: CD45RA+ positively selected. The rearranged chain carries TRBV19 and TRBJ2-7; TRBD1 matches 8 bases in the middle. The sequence came from a man aged 18 to 29 in good health. Some clones in this sample may be carry-over from other donors' samples. DNA sequence: TGTGCCAGTAGGACTTCAGGGGGCAGTGGGTACGAGCAGTACTTC. This gives the protein CASRTSGGSGYEQYF.